Listed here are 28 T cell receptor beta chains from one sample, sequenced in a study of T cells in Graves' hyperthyroidism and ophthalmopathy. What was amplified from RNA transcripts were TCR beta CDR3 regions. When the TCR CDR3 underwent first-round RT-PCR, the HTBI primer set was used. TCRdb re-analysed the multiplex PCR reads in MiXCR, keeping a single row per CDR3 protein. The table includes over 700,000 distinct CDR3 sequences, more than 30% detected once. Sequenced: blood. The receptors were gathered from a man aged 18 to 29 with Graves' hyperthyroidism.

At least ten counts were recorded for this clonotype. This chain connects TRBV7-9 to TRBJ1-6, with D possibly matching TRBD1 (5 bases). The V gene lost 6 bases and the J gene lost 4 bases, with 10 bases spanning the gap. Germline V gene lookup returns CDR1 SEHNR and CDR2 FQNEAQ (reference sequence). This CDR3 spans 14 amino acids. The CDR3 bases are TGTGCCAGCAGGCCGGGACCTTATAATTCACCCCTCCACTTT. It codes for CASRPGPYNSPLHF.

The chain recombines TRBV6-6 with TRBJ2-7, with 13 positions matching TRBD2. CDR1 is MNHNY, CDR2 SVGAGI, per germline (reference sequence). V trimming: 2 bases; J trimming: 5 bases; junction bases outside the gene matches: 3. The CDR3 consists of 15 residues. CDR3 sequence (DNA): TGTGCCAGCAGTTACCGGACTAGCGGGAGCCACGAGCAGTACTTC. Translated: CASSYRTSGSHEQYF.

Comments on this clonotype: A junction boundary mismatches the germline segment, possibly from a read error. V is TRBV15 and J is TRBJ1-6; perhaps TRBD1 as D (6 bases). The germline CDR1 and CDR2 sequences are LNHNV and YYDKDF (reference sequence). The CDR3 totals 14 residues. DNA of the CDR3: TGTGCCGCCAGCAGCCTCAACAGGGATTCACCCCTCCACTTT. It is translated as CAASSLNRDSPLHF.

This clonotype was seen only a few times. The chain employs TRBV9 and TRBJ2-7, with D unclear. Trimming took 4 bases from V and 1 from J, leaving 12 bases between them. The germline CDR1 and CDR2 sequences are SGDLS and YYNGEE. The CDR3 totals 14 residues. CDR3 nucleotide sequence: TGTGCCAGCAGCCCCCAAGGATTGTCCTACGAGCAGTACTTC. Translated: CASSPQGLSYEQYF.

Notes on this clonotype: A much larger clone lies a single base off, so this may be a read error. The chain has TRBV20-1 and TRBJ1-5; D may be TRBD1 (5 bases). In germline, CDR1 is DFQATT, CDR2 SNEGSKA (reference sequence). The CDR3 has 12 residues. The CDR3 nucleotides read TGCAGTGTTAGAGGGGTGGGCGAGCCCCAGCATTTT. Translating gives CSVRGVGEPQHF.

Only a few counts were recorded for this clonotype. This rearrangement joins TRBV29-1 to TRBJ1-1, with 9 nucleotides matching TRBD1. There are 12 residues in the CDR3. Trimming removed 8 bases from V and 1 base from J; junction bases left unmatched: 2. Germline V lookup: CDR1 SQVTM, CDR2 ANQGSEA. The DNA for the CDR3 is TGCAGCTTACAGGGGGCGAACACTGAAGCTTTCTTT. It specifies CSLQGANTEAFF. Full variable domain (rest looked up from reference TRBV29-1 and TRBJ1-1): SAVISQKPSRDICQRGTSLTIQCQVDSQVTMMFWYRQQPGQSLTLIATANQGSEATYESGFVIDKFPISRPNLTFSTLTVSNMSPEDSSIYLCSLQGANTEAFFGQGTRLTVV.

Comment on this clonotype: Given the absence of the conserved phenylalanine or tryptophan at the CDR3 end, a read error is likely. Because the CDR3's place on the DNA is in doubt, the DNA is left out and the CDR3 is given as listed by TCRdb. The J gene is TRBJ2-5, the V gene TRBV20-1; the table names TRBD1, a call not compared with the DNA. CDR1 DFQATT and CDR2 SNEGSKA come from the germline V gene (reference sequence). The CDR3 has 11 amino acids, counting both end residues. The CDR3 reads CSARDPGAENT.

The CDR3 region is CASSYAHGGYEQYF. The CDR3 nucleotides read TGTGCCAGCAGTTACGCTCACGGGGGCTACGAGCAGTACTTC. The chain couples TRBV6-6 to TRBJ2-7, with D perhaps matching TRBD2 (6 bases). Germline lookup yields CDR1 MNHNY and CDR2 SVGAGI (reference sequence). This CDR3 region has 14 residues. V was cut by 2 bases and J by 3 bases, with 11 bases left in between.

As concerns this clonotype: With a much larger clone just one base away, this may be a read error. This rearrangement joins TRBV20-1 to TRBJ2-5; D unclear. The germline CDR1 and CDR2 sequences are DFQATT and SNEGSKA (reference sequence). The CDR3 is 14 residues long. V was pared by 4 bases and J by 4 bases, with 16 bases between. CDR3 nucleotide sequence: TGCAGTGCTATGGCCCAGCCAGCAGGAGAGACCCAGTACTTC. This translates into CSAMAQPAGETQYF.

The table lists this clonotype with many counts. The CDR3 protein is CAISEEGREQYF. CDR3 nucleotide sequence: TGTGCCATCAGTGAAGAAGGGAGGGAGCAGTACTTC. The chain links TRBV10-3 to TRBJ2-7; D may be TRBD2 (6 bases). V was pared by 3 bases and J by 7 bases, with 10 bases between. The CDR3 loop spans 12 amino acids. The germline V gene has CDR1 ENHRY and CDR2 SYGVKD.

The CDR3 is CASRGHRVQSEAFF. Here the CDR3 DNA reads TGTGCCAGCAGAGGACACAGGGTCCAGTCTGAAGCTTTCTTT. The rearrangement links TRBV6-5 to TRBJ1-1, with a weak D call TRBD1 (6 bases). The V end was cut by 6 bases, the J end by 6 bases, with 17 bases between. CDR1 is MNHEY and CDR2 is SVGAGI in the germline V gene. The CDR3 has 14 residues.

This rearrangement joins TRBV6-1 to TRBJ1-4; tentative D call: TRBD1 (5 bases). This CDR3 region has 15 residues. The germline gives CDR1 MNHNS, CDR2 SASEGT. V gave up 6 bases and J gave up 0 bases, with 11 bases separating them. CDR3 in amino acids: CASSGGSATNEKLFF. DNA for the CDR3: TGTGCCAGCAGCGGGGGGTCGGCAACTAATGAAAAACTGTTTTTT.

Of note for this clonotype: A much larger clone sits a single nucleotide away, making a read error possible. The chain links TRBV10-3 to TRBJ2-7; possibly TRBD1 or TRBD2 for D (5 bases each). The germline CDR1 and CDR2 sequences are ENHRY and SYGVKD. The CDR3 contains 14 residues. CDR3 region: CASSERDLAYEQYF. CDR3 DNA sequence: TGTGCCAGCAGTGAACGGGACCTCGCCTACGAGCAGTACTTC.

The rearrangement joins TRBV7-2 to TRBJ2-1; D gene unclear. The ends were cut back, 3 bases at V and 1 base at J, with 7 bases in the middle. Germline V lookup: CDR1 SGHTA, CDR2 FQGNSA. This CDR3 region has 14 residues. The DNA of the CDR3 is TGTGCCAGCAGCTTGGGCCGGTCCTACAATGAGCAGTTCTTC. Translated: CASSLGRSYNEQFF.

V and J are TRBV12-3 or TRBV12-4 and TRBJ1-5, with 9 bases identical to TRBD1. This CDR3 is built from 15 residues. Trimming removed 5 bases from V and 5 bases from J; junction bases left unmatched: 7. CDR3 protein: CASSIQGALYQPQHF. CDR3 nucleotide sequence: TGTGCCAGCAGTATACAGGGGGCGCTATATCAGCCCCAGCATTTT.

The V gene is TRBV11-2, the J gene TRBJ1-5; 9 bases fit TRBD1. V lost 0 bases, J lost 7 bases, and 7 bases stayed unmatched. Germline-derived CDR1 and CDR2 are SGHAT and FQNNGV. The CDR3 runs 16 residues. The CDR3 DNA reads TGTGCCAGCAGCTTAGATCAAGGGACAGGGCGGCAGCCCCAGCATTTT. This sequence encodes CASSLDQGTGRQPQHF.

Notes on this clonotype: This clone may be a read error of a much larger clone one base away. The conserved phenylalanine or tryptophan is not found at the CDR3 terminus, so this likely reflects a read error. This chain uses TRBV7-2 with TRBJ1-1; D gene ambiguous. The length of the CDR3 is 14 residues. V was shortened by 0 bases and J by 2 bases, with 7 bases between the two germline ends. From germline, CDR1 is SGHTA and CDR2 FQGNSA. CDR3 nucleotides: TGTGCCAGCAGCTTAGCGGCCCTCAACACTGAAGCTTTCTAT. Its translation: CASSLAALNTEAFY.

V gene TRBV15 combines with J gene TRBJ2-7, with TRBD1 matching over 12 bases. Germline V lookup: CDR1 LNHNV, CDR2 YYDKDF (reference sequence). This CDR3 spans 14 amino acids. Germline trimming cut 8 bases from V and 4 bases from J; bases unmatched to any gene: 6. Here the CDR3 reads CATRDRGPSYEQYF. DNA for the CDR3: TGTGCCACCCGGGACAGGGGGCCATCATACGAGCAGTACTTC.

V usage is TRBV2 and J usage is TRBJ1-1, with unresolved D. V was shortened by 5 bases and J by 2 bases, with 9 bases between the two germline ends. The CDR3 runs 13 residues. The V gene's germline CDR1 is SNHLY and CDR2 FYNNEI. CDR3 coding DNA: TGTGCCAGCAGTCCTACGGACAACACTGAAGCTTTCTTT. Its protein product is CASSPTDNTEAFF.

This chain uses TRBV20-1 with TRBJ2-7, with D perhaps TRBD2 (5 bases). The CDR3 runs 15 residues. V lost 5 bases and J 0 bases, leaving 17 bases between the germline ends. Germline V gene data show CDR1 as DFQATT and CDR2 as SNEGSKA (reference sequence). This chain's CDR3 is CSAVPASRSSYEQYF. The CDR3 bases are TGCAGTGCTGTCCCGGCTAGCCGGAGCTCCTACGAGCAGTACTTC.

This chain joins TRBV12-3 or TRBV12-4 and TRBJ1-6, with 7 bases fitting TRBD1. This CDR3 spans 14 amino acids. V trimming: 4 bases; J trimming: 6 bases; junction bases outside the gene matches: 3. Here the CDR3 DNA reads TGTGCCAGCAGTTGGGACAGACCTAATTCACCCCTCCACTTT. It is translated as CASSWDRPNSPLHF.

The V call is TRBV12-3 or TRBV12-4, the J call TRBJ1-2; D unclear. This CDR3 spans 15 amino acids. V dropped 2 bases and J dropped 6 bases, with 16 bases sitting between them. The CDR3: CASSLKGGPMNGYTF. The CDR3 DNA sequence: TGTGCCAGCAGTTTAAAGGGCGGACCAATGAATGGCTACACCTTC.

This clonotype has only a few counts. The chain uses TRBV12-3 or TRBV12-4 and TRBJ1-2, with 8 bases aligning to TRBD1. The V gene end was trimmed by 1 base and the J gene end by 3 bases; junction bases not matched to a gene: 7. The CDR3 is 16 amino acids. CDR3 region: CASSLGIPGGDYGYTF. In DNA, the CDR3 is TGTGCCAGCAGTTTAGGTATCCCAGGGGGCGACTATGGCTACACCTTC.

This rearrangement joins TRBV5-1 to TRBJ1-1, with TRBD1 as a possible D gene (5 bases). Germline V gives CDR1 SGHRS, CDR2 YFSETQ. V lost 2 bases and J lost 3, with 8 bases in between. The CDR3 extends over 13 amino acids. The CDR3 loop is CASSFGDDTEAFF. The CDR3 DNA follows: TGCGCCAGCAGCTTTGGGGACGACACTGAAGCTTTCTTT.

This clonotype was observed many times. The chain carries TRBV20-1 and TRBJ1-4, with 8 bases lining up with TRBD1. CDR1 DFQATT and CDR2 SNEGSKA come from the germline V gene (reference sequence). Germline trimming cut 7 bases from V and 6 bases from J; bases unmatched to any gene: 4. This CDR3 comprises 12 residues. CDR3 amino acids: CSGDRGDEKLFF. As DNA, the CDR3 is TGCAGTGGAGACAGGGGCGATGAAAAACTGTTTTTT.

This clonotype was recorded many times. The J gene is TRBJ2-5, the V gene TRBV2, with D unresolved. The CDR3 contains 15 residues. V gave up 6 bases and J gave up 2 bases, with 16 bases separating them. Per germline, CDR1 SNHLY and CDR2 FYNNEI. CDR3 coding DNA: TGTGCCAGCAGCGCTCAATACTACCAACAAGAGACCCAGTACTTC. Translation gives CASSAQYYQQETQYF.

This clonotype was counted a few times. This rearrangement joins TRBV10-3 to TRBJ2-7; 8 bases are a match to TRBD2. Trimming at V came to 10 bases and at J to 3 bases, leaving 5 bases not matched to a gene. There are 12 residues in the CDR3. The V gene's germline CDR1 is ENHRY and CDR2 SYGVKD. Here the CDR3 DNA reads TGTGCCAGCGGGGGGTCTCGCTACGAGCAGTACTTC. This sequence encodes CASGGSRYEQYF.

There are many counts of this clonotype. The chain links TRBV19 to TRBJ2-5; D is perhaps TRBD1 or TRBD2 (5 bases each). Per germline, CDR1 LNHDA and CDR2 SQIVND (reference sequence). The CDR3 extends over 14 amino acids. V lost 5 bases to trimming and J lost 4 bases, with 14 bases between them. The CDR3 is CASSPHGTIETQYF. The DNA for the CDR3 is TGTGCCAGTAGTCCTCACGGGACGATAGAGACCCAGTACTTC. The variable domain in full, completed from reference TRBV19 and TRBJ2-5, reads DGGITQSPKYLFRKEGQNVTLSCEQNLNHDAMYWYRQDPGQGLRLIYYSQIVNDFQKGDIAEGYSVSREKKESFPLTVTSAQKNPTAFYLCASSPHGTIETQYFGPGTRLLVL.